Each of the 21 T cell receptor beta chains below was sequenced from the same sample in a study of human T cells and chemical hapten exposure. TCRdb independently ran MiXCR on the RACE reads; one entry per CDR3 protein. The sample consists of some 99,000 distinct CDR3 sequences, about a tenth of them appearing once. Time point indicated: patch test 2, 6 weeks after DPC sensitization. Treatment specified: therapeutic diphenylcyclopropenone sensitization with weekly scalp DPC. Sequencing was performed on whole blood, taken in connection with sensitization to the hapten diphenylcyclopropenone (DPC). The source of these receptors is a woman aged 40 to 50 with alopecia areata. Some clones in this sample may be carry-over from other donors' samples.

This chain uses TRBV7-6 with TRBJ1-1, with D possibly TRBD1 on 6 matching bases. The germline gives CDR1 SGHVS, CDR2 FNYEAQ. CDR3 length equals 15 residues. The V end lost 1 base, the J end lost 4 bases, and 13 bases lay between the germline ends. As DNA, the CDR3 is TGTGCCAGCAGCTTAGGTTCAGGGGAGGGCACTGAAGCTTTCTTT. This translates into CASSLGSGEGTEAFF.

This clonotype was detected many times. The V and J genes are TRBV12-3 or TRBV12-4 and TRBJ1-6; D perhaps matches TRBD1 (5 bases). The CDR3 contains 15 residues. V lost 5 bases to trimming and J lost 9 bases, with 17 bases between them. For the CDR3, the DNA is TGTGCCAGCAGTCCAACGGGGCTTGACGGTTCACCCCTCCACTTT. This gives the protein CASSPTGLDGSPLHF.

This clonotype appeared a few times. The chain joins TRBV29-1 to TRBJ2-5, with D uncertain. The CDR3 length is 12 residues. The V end lost 7 bases, the J end lost 6 bases, and 15 bases lay between the germline ends. Germline values: CDR1 SQVTM, CDR2 ANQGSEA. In DNA, the CDR3 is TGCAGCGCCCGACTGGCTGAGAAGACCCAGTACTTC. This encodes CSARLAEKTQYF. The full variable domain, with the rest looked up from reference TRBV29-1 and TRBJ2-5, is SAVISQKPSRDICQRGTSLTIQCQVDSQVTMMFWYRQQPGQSLTLIATANQGSEATYESGFVIDKFPISRPNLTFSTLTVSNMSPEDSSIYLCSARLAEKTQYFGPGTRLLVL.

In this sample, this clonotype turned up many times. This chain links TRBV6-2 or TRBV6-3 with TRBJ2-7; a weak D match, TRBD1 (6 bases). The germline V and J ends were trimmed by 8 bases and 4 bases, with 12 bases remaining between them. The germline gives CDR1 MNHEY, CDR2 SVGEGT. This CDR3 has 12 amino acids. In DNA, the CDR3 is TGTGCCAGCTCGGACAGAAGTTACGAGCAGTACTTC. Its translation: CASSDRSYEQYF.

This clonotype occurred many times. The chain employs TRBV19 and TRBJ2-2; TRBD1 is a possible D gene (6 bases). Germline V gene data show CDR1 as LNHDA and CDR2 as SQIVND (reference sequence). With 4 bases removed from V and 3 bases from J, the gap between germline ends came to 12 bases. The CDR3 consists of 15 residues. The CDR3 is CASSTGESHTGELFF. In DNA form, the CDR3 reads TGTGCCAGTAGTACAGGGGAGTCCCACACCGGGGAGCTGTTTTTT.

In this sample, this clonotype turned up many times. The rearrangement uses TRBV7-8 and TRBJ2-7; D unresolved. In germline, CDR1 is SGHVS, CDR2 FQNEAQ. This CDR3 comprises 16 residues. Trimming pared 1 base from V and 2 bases from J, leaving 15 bases between. The CDR3 sequence is CASSLGTSRNTYEQYF. The CDR3 DNA is TGTGCCAGCAGCTTAGGTACGAGCCGAAATACCTACGAGCAGTACTTC. Combining the CDR3 with reference TRBV7-8 and TRBJ2-7 gives the whole variable domain GAGVSQSPRYKVAKRGQDVALRCDPISGHVSLFWYQQALGQGPEFLTYFQNEAQLDKSGLPSDRFFAERPEGSVSTLKIQRTQQEDSAVYLCASSLGTSRNTYEQYFGPGTRLTVT.

This clonotype was picked up a small number of times. The CDR3 DNA is TGTGCCAGCTCACCACCGGGACAGGGACTCTCTGGGGCCAACGTCCTGACTTTC. It is translated as CASSPPGQGLSGANVLTF. V usage is TRBV18 and J usage is TRBJ2-6; TRBD1 aligns across 9 bases. There are 18 residues in the CDR3. V lost 0 bases to trimming and J lost 0 bases; unmatched junction nucleotides: 3. Germline CDR1 is KGHSH and CDR2 is LQKENI.

This clonotype was seen a few times. The V call is TRBV9, the J call TRBJ2-1; TRBD1 aligns across 7 bases. J was trimmed by 2 bases and V by 2 bases; bases with no gene match: 13. Per germline, CDR1 SGDLS and CDR2 YYNGEE. This CDR3 has 18 residues. The CDR3 reads CASSVTSSRGTTYNEQFF. The CDR3 nucleotides read TGTGCCAGCAGCGTTACTAGTTCCAGGGGGACAACCTACAATGAGCAGTTCTTC.

In its sample, this clonotype was seen many times. The V and J genes are TRBV5-1 and TRBJ1-1; 10 positions match TRBD1. This CDR3 region has 16 residues. Germline-derived CDR1 and CDR2 are SGHRS and YFSETQ. V was clipped by 4 bases and J by 0 bases; unmatched bases: 6. The CDR3 spells CASSPGQGPLNTEAFF. Here the CDR3 DNA reads TGCGCCAGCAGCCCGGGACAGGGGCCCTTGAACACTGAAGCTTTCTTT.

In this sample, this clonotype turned up a few times. The rearrangement joins TRBV4-2 to TRBJ1-6, with TRBD1 matching 7 bases. CDR1 and CDR2 from the germline V gene are LGHNA and YNFKEQ. This CDR3 has 14 amino acids. J was trimmed by 4 bases and V by 4 bases; bases with no gene match: 1. The CDR3 nucleotides read TGTGCCAGCAGCCGGGGACAGTATAATTCACCCCTCCACTTT. The encoded protein is CASSRGQYNSPLHF.

This clonotype was found a few times. The rearrangement links TRBV5-6 to TRBJ1-5; 8 positions agree with TRBD1. CDR3 length: 16 amino acids. CDR1 and CDR2 from the germline V gene are SGHDT and YYEEEE. The junction had 11 bases not matched to a gene; V was cut back by 4 bases and J by 5 bases. The DNA of the CDR3 is TGTGCCAGCAGCCGCGGAACAGGGGGAAGGGATCAGCCCCAGCATTTT. Its translation: CASSRGTGGRDQPQHF.

V and J are TRBV4-3 and TRBJ1-1; 8 nucleotides align to TRBD1. V was pared by 0 bases and J by 3 bases, with 3 bases of the junction left unmatched. Germline CDR1 LGHNA, CDR2 YSLEER. The CDR3 totals 15 residues. Written as DNA, the CDR3 is TGCGCCAGCAGCCAAGATCAGGGGGCGGACACTGAAGCTTTCTTT. Translating gives CASSQDQGADTEAFF.

This clonotype was seen more than once but under ten times. The rearrangement uses TRBV7-6 and TRBJ2-3; TRBD2 matches 10 bases. Germline CDR1 reads SGHVS; CDR2 reads FNYEAQ. This CDR3 region has 14 residues. V shed 5 bases, J shed 6 bases, and the junction held 5 bases outside the gene matches. The CDR3 nucleotides are TGTGCCAGCAGCCAAAGCGGGGGGGTTGATACGCAGTATTTT. Translation: CASSQSGGVDTQYF.

This clonotype has ten or more counts. V is TRBV15 and J is TRBJ1-3; D ambiguous. The V gene lost 1 base and the J gene lost 0 bases, with 10 bases spanning the gap. The CDR3 contains 16 residues. Per the germline V gene, CDR1 is LNHNV and CDR2 is YYDKDF (reference sequence). The CDR3 sequence: CATSRGRKTSGNTIYF. As DNA, the CDR3 is TGTGCCACCAGCAGAGGTAGGAAAACCTCTGGAAACACCATATATTTT.

This chain joins TRBV20-1 and TRBJ2-1; the match to TRBD2 covers 10 bases. The germline V gene has CDR1 DFQATT and CDR2 SNEGSKA (reference sequence). J was trimmed by 16 bases and V by 5 bases; bases with no gene match: 14. The CDR3 is made up of 13 amino acids. The CDR3 DNA is TGCAGTGCTGGAGCGGGGGGGCCAAAGTCCGTCTTCTTC. Translating it yields CSAGAGGPKSVFF.

A few counts support this clonotype. The V gene is TRBV11-2, the J gene TRBJ2-7; TRBD1 agrees at 8 bases. V gave up 5 bases and J gave up 4 bases; unmatched junction bases: 10. The CDR3 consists of 15 residues. The germline V gene encodes CDR1 SGHAT and CDR2 FQNNGV. CDR3 sequence: CASSHRAGGMYEQYF. CDR3 nucleotides: TGTGCCAGCAGCCATAGGGCAGGGGGCATGTACGAGCAGTACTTC.

This clonotype was counted only a few times. The rearrangement joins TRBV6-2 or TRBV6-3 to TRBJ1-5; 7 bases map to TRBD1. Germline values: CDR1 MNHEY, CDR2 SVGEGT. The length of the CDR3 is 14 residues. J was trimmed by 7 bases and V by 4 bases; bases with no gene match: 7. CDR3 in amino acids: CASSSEGARQPQHF. CDR3 in DNA: TGTGCCAGCAGTTCGGAGGGGGCGCGGCAGCCCCAGCATTTT.

Notes on this clonotype: Given a much more abundant clone one base away, this may be a read error. The V and J genes are TRBV12-3 or TRBV12-4 and TRBJ2-3; D uncertain. The ends were cut back, 8 bases at V and 1 base at J, with 7 bases in the middle. The CDR3 contains 12 residues. This CDR3 is CASWLGTDTQYF. DNA for the CDR3: TGTGCCAGCTGGCTGGGCACAGATACGCAGTATTTT.

In its sample, this clonotype was seen a few times. The chain couples TRBV6-4 to TRBJ2-3; 8 bases fit TRBD2. The V gene's germline CDR1 is MRHNA and CDR2 SNTAGT. The CDR3 sequence is 13 residues long. The V segment lost 2 bases and the J segment 7 bases; nucleotides outside the gene matches: 2. This CDR3 reads CASSDERGYTQYF. CDR3 coding DNA: TGTGCCAGCAGTGACGAGCGGGGGTATACGCAGTATTTT.

The chain uses TRBV20-1 and TRBJ2-7; D remains ambiguous. Trimming removed 3 bases at V and 3 bases at J, with 6 bases between. CDR1 is DFQATT and CDR2 is SNEGSKA in the germline V gene (reference sequence). This CDR3 is 11 amino acids long. In DNA, the CDR3 is TGCAGTGCTAGCAGTTACTACGAGCAGTACTTC. Translation: CSASSYYEQYF.

This clonotype was recorded many times. The chain is built from TRBV30 and TRBJ1-6, with D unclear. This CDR3 has 14 residues. V lost 4 bases to trimming and J lost 7 bases, with 14 bases between them. Germline CDR1 and CDR2: GTSNPN and SVGIG (reference sequence). As DNA, the CDR3 is TGTGCCTGGACCACGGGGAGGGCGAATTCACCCCTCCACTTT. Translation: CAWTTGRANSPLHF.